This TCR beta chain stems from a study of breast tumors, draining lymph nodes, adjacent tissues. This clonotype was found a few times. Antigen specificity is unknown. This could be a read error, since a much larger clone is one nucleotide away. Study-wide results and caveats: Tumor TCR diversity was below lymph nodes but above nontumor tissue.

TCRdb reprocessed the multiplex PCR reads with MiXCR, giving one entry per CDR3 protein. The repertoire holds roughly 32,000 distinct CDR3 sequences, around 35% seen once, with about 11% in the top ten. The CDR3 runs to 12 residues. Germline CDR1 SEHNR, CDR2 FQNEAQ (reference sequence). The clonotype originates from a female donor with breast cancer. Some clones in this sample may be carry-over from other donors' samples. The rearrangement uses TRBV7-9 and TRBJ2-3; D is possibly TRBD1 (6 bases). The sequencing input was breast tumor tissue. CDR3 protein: CTSSRDIDTQYF. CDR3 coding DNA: TGTACCAGCAGTAGGGACATAGATACGCAGTATTTT. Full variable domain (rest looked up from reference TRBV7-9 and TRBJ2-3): DTGVSQNPRHKITKRGQNVTFRCDPISEHNRLYWYRQTLGQGPEFLTYFQNEAQLEKSRLLSDRFSAERPKGSFSTLEIQRTEQGDSAMYLCTSSRDIDTQYFGPGTRLTVL.